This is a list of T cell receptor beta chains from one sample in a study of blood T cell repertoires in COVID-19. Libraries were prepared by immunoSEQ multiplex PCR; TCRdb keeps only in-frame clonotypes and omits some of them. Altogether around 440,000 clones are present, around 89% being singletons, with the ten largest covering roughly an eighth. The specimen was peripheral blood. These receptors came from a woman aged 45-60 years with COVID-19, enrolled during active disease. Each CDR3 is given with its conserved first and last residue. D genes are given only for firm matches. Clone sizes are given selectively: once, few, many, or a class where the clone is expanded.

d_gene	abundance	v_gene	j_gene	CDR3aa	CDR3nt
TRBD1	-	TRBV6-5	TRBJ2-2	CASRRGGPNTGELFF	TGTGCCAGCAGAAGAGGGGGCCCGAACACCGGGGAGCTGTTTTTT
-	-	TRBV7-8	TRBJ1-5	CASRLNTVPNQPQHF	TGTGCCAGCAGACTTAATACAGTCCCCAATCAGCCCCAGCATTTT
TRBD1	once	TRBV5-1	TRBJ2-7	CASSPMAGTGAYEQYF	TGCGCCAGCAGCCCAATGGCAGGGACAGGGGCTTATGAGCAGTACTTC
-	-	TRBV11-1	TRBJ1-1	CASSFSRGRGNTEAFF	TGTGCCAGCAGCTTTAGTCGGGGGAGAGGTAACACTGAAGCTTTCTTT
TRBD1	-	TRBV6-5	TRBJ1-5	CASVSGGWGQPQHF	TGTGCCAGCGTCTCAGGGGGCTGGGGTCAGCCCCAGCATTTT
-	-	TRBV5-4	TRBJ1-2	CATSVGGNPNYGYTF	TGTGCCACGAGCGTGGGGGGGAACCCTAACTATGGCTACACCTTC
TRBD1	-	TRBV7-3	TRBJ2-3	CASSVQGASTDTQYF	TGTGCCAGCAGCGTACAGGGGGCGAGCACAGATACGCAGTATTTT
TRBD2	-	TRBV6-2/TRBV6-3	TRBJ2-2	CASSWSGGVNTGELFF	TGTGCCAGCAGTTGGAGCGGGGGGGTGAACACCGGGGAGCTGTTTTTT
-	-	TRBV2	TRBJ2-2	CASSPLSELFF	TGTGCCAGCAGTCCTCTTTCGGAGCTGTTTTTT
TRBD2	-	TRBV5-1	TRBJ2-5	CASSLKSGGARETQYF	TGCGCCAGCAGCTTGAAGAGCGGGGGGGCCCGGGAGACCCAGTACTTC